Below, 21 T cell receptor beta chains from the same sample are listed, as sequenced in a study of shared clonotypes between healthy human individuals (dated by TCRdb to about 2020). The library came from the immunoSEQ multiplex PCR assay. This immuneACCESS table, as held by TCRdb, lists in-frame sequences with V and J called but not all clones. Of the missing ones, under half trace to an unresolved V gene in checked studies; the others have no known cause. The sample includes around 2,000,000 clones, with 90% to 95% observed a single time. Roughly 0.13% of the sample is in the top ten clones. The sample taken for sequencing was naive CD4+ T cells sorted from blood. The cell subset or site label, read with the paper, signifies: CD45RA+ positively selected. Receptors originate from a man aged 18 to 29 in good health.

In nucleotides, the CDR3 is TGTGCCAGCAGCCAGACGACCGGGACAGGCAATGAGCAGTTCTTC. The encoded protein is CASSQTTGTGNEQFF. This chain uses TRBV4-2 with TRBJ2-1; the match to TRBD1 covers 8 bases. The germline CDR1 and CDR2 sequences are LGHNA and YNFKEQ. With 3 bases clipped from V and 6 bases from J, the junction kept 7 bases outside the gene matches. There are 15 residues in the CDR3.

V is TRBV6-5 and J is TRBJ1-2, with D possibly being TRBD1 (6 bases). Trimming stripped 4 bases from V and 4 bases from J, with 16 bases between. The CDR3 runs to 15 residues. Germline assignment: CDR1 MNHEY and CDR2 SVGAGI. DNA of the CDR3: TGTGCCAGCAGTTCCAGCAAGGGGGGCGTCTATGGCTACACCTTC. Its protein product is CASSSSKGGVYGYTF.

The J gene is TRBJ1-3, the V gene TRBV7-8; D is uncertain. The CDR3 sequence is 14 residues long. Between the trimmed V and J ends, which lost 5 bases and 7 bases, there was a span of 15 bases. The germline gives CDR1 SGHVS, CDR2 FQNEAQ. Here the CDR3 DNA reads TGTGCCAGCAGCATCGACGGTGGTCGTAACACCATATATTTT. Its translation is CASSIDGGRNTIYF.

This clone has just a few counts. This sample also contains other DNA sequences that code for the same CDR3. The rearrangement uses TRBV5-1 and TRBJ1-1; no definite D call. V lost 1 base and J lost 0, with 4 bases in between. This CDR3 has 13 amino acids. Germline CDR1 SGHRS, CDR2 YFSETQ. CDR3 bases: TGCGCCAGCAGCTTGCGGGTGAACACTGAAGCTTTCTTT. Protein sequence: CASSLRVNTEAFF.

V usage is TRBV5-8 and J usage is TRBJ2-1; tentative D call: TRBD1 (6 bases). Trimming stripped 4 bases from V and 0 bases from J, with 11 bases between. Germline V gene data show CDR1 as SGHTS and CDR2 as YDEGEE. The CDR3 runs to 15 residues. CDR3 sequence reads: CASSPQGSSYNEQFF. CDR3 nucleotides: TGTGCCAGCAGCCCTCAGGGGAGCTCCTACAATGAGCAGTTCTTC.

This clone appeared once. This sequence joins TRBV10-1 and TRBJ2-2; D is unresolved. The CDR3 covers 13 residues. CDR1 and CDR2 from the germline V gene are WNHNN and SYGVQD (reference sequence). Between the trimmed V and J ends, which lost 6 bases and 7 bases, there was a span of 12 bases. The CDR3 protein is CASSPMTGGELFF. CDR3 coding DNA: TGCGCCAGCAGCCCAATGACGGGCGGGGAGCTGTTTTTT.

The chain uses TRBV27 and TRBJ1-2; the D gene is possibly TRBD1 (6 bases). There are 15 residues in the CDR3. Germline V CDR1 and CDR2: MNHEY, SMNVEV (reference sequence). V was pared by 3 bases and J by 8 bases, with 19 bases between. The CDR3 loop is CASSFLSSRGGGYTF. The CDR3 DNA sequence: TGTGCCAGCAGTTTTTTATCATCGCGAGGGGGAGGCTACACCTTC.

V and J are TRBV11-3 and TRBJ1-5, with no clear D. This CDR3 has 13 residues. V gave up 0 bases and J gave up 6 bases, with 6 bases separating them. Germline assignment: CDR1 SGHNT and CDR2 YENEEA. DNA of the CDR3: TGTGCCAGCAGCTTAGAGAAAGGTCAGCCCCAGCATTTT. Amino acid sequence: CASSLEKGQPQHF.

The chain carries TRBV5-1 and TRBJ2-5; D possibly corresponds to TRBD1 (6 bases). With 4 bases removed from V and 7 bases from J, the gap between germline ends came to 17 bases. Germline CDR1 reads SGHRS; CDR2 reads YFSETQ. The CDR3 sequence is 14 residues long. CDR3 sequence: CASSPPDRPGTQYF. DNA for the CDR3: TGCGCCAGCAGCCCACCGGACAGACCCGGGACCCAGTACTTC.

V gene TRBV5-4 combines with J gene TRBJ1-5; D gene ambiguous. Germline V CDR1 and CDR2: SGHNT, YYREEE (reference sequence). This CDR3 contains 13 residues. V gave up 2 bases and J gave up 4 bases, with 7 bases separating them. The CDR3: CASSFGVNQPQHF. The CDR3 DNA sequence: TGTGCCAGCAGCTTTGGGGTTAATCAGCCCCAGCATTTT. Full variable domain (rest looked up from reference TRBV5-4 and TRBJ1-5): ETGVTQSPTHLIKTRGQQVTLRCSSQSGHNTVSWYQQALGQGPQFIFQYYREEENGRGNFPPRFSGLQFPNYSSELNVNALELDDSALYLCASSFGVNQPQHFGDGTRLSIL.

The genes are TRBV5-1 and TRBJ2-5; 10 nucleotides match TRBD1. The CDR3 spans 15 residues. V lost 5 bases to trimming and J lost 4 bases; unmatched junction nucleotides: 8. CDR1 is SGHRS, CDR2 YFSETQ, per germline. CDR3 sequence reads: CASSPWDRGGETQYF. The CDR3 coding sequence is TGCGCCAGCAGTCCCTGGGACAGGGGCGGAGAGACCCAGTACTTC.

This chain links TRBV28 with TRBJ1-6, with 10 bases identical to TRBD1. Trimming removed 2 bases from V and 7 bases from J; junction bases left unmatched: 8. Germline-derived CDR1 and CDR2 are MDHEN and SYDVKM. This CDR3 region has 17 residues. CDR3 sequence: CASSLAAGTGANSPLHF. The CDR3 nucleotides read TGTGCCAGCAGTTTAGCGGCCGGGACAGGGGCGAATTCACCCCTCCACTTT.

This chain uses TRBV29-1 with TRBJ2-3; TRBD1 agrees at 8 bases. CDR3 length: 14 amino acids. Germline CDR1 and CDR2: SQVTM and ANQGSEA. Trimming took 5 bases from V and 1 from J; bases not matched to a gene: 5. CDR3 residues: CSVHLDRGTDTQYF. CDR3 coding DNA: TGCAGCGTTCACTTGGACAGGGGCACAGATACGCAGTATTTT.

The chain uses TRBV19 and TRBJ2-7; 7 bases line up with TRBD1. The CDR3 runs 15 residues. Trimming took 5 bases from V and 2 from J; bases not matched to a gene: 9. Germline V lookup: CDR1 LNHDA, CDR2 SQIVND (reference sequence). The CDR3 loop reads CASSPRDSITYEQYF. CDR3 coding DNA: TGTGCCAGTAGTCCCCGGGACAGTATAACCTACGAGCAGTACTTC.

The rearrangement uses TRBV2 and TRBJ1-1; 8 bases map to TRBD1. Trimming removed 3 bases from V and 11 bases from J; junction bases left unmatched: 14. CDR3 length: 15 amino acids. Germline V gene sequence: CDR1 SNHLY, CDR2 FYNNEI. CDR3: CASSDRGLGGGNAFF. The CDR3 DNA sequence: TGTGCCAGCAGTGACAGGGGGCTGGGTGGAGGTAATGCTTTCTTT.

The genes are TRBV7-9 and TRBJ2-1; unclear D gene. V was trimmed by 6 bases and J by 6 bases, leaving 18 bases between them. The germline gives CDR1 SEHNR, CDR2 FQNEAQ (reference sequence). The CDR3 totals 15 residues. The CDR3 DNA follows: TGTGCCAGCAGACCGAATTATGACCCCTCCAATGAGCAGTTCTTC. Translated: CASRPNYDPSNEQFF.

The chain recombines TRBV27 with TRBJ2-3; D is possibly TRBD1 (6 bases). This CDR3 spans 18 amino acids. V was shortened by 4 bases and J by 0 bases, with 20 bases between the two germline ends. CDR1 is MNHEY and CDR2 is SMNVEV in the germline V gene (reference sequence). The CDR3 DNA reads TGTGCCAGCAGTTCCCCCCGACAGGCCTCACTCAGCACAGATACGCAGTATTTT. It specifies CASSSPRQASLSTDTQYF.

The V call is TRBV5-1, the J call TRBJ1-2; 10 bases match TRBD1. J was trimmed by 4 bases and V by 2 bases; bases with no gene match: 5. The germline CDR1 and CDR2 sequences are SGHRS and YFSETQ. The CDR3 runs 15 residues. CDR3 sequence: CASSLGTGDPYGYTF. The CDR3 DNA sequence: TGCGCCAGCAGCTTAGGGACAGGGGACCCCTATGGCTACACCTTC.

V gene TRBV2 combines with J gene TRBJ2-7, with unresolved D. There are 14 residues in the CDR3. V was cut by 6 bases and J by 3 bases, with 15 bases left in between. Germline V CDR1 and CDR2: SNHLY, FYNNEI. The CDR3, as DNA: TGTGCCAGCAGCGCCCCGCCGGAACTCTACGAGCAGTACTTC. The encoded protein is CASSAPPELYEQYF.

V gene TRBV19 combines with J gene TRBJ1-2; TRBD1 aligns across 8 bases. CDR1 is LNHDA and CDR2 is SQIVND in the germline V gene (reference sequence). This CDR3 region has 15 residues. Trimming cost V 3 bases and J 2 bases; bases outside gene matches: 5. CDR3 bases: TGTGCCAGTAGTATGATGGACAGGGTCAACTATGGCTACACCTTC. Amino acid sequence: CASSMMDRVNYGYTF.

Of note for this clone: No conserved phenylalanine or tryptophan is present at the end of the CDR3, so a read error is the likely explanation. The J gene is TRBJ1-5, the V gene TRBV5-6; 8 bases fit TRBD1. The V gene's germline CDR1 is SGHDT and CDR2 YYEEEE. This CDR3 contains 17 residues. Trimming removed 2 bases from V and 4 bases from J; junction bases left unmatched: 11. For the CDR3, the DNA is TGTGCCAGCAGCTTCTGGACAGGGCTTCGGGGAAATCAGCCCCAGCATTCT. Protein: CASSFWTGLRGNQPQHS.